This T cell receptor beta chain came from a study of T cell repertoires in cytomegalovirus infection. About the study: Public TCR beta signatures were indicative of both CMV infection and a matching HLA type. Findings of the study overall: It was HLA-C-restricted CMV-specific TCR beta clonotypes that dominated the response ex vivo. Individuals carrying CMV plus the relevant HLA were identified by cumulative frequency of public TCR beta families.

This clonotype has a handful of counts. Its specificity is not known. TCRdb fed the reads into MiXCR, producing one record per CDR3 protein. The data contain fewer than 250,000 distinct CDR3 sequences, approximately 13% of them singletons. This CDR3 comprises 15 residues. V lost 4 bases, J lost 2 bases, and 6 bases stayed unmatched. Germline values: CDR1 SGDLS, CDR2 YYNGEE. The sample consisted of PBMCs. The receptor was derived from a human donor in good health (CMV status not recorded). Some clones in this sample may be carry-over from other donors' samples. This chain connects TRBV9 to TRBJ2-7, with 10 positions matching TRBD2. The CDR3 is CASSISGGHTYEQYF. The DNA of the CDR3 is TGTGCCAGCAGCATTAGCGGGGGGCACACCTACGAGCAGTACTTC.